This T cell receptor (beta chain) was sequenced for a study of radiotherapy plus CTLA-4 blockade in lung cancer. Profiled with immunoSEQ multiplex PCR; TCRdb holds only in-frame clones, not every one. Of some 98,000 clones in the sample, 82% were seen once. Germline-derived CDR1 and CDR2 are MDHEN and SYDVKM. This CDR3 has 16 amino acids. The germline V and J ends were trimmed by 6 bases and 3 bases, with 18 bases remaining between them. Study-level results: In blood, after radiotherapy plus ipilimumab, tumor-derived TCR clones expanded.

CTLA-4 blockade with ipilimumab, together with focal radiation, was given to patients with chemo-refractory metastatic non-small-cell lung cancer. On this clone itself: Antigen: not known.

The chain uses TRBV28 and TRBJ2-1, with TRBD2 as a possible D gene (5 bases). Here the sequenced sample was peripheral blood, taken from a patient treated with radiotherapy plus ipilimumab. The sequence was obtained from a human donor with non-small cell lung cancer who had a partial response to radiotherapy plus ipilimumab. In nucleotides, the CDR3 is TGTGCCAGCAGCTCGCCCTGGGAGACGGGCTACAATGAGCAGTTCTTC. This gives the protein CASSSPWETGYNEQFF.